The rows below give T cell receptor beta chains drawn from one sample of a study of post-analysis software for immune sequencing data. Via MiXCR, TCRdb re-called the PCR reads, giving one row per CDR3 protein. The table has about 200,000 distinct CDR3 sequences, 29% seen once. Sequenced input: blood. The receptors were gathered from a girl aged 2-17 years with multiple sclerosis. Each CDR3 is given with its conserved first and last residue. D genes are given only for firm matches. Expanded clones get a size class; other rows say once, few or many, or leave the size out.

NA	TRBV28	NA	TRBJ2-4	CGSSPGVGQINIQYF	TGTGGCAGCAGCCCAGGTGTGGGGCAGATAAACATTCAGTACTTC
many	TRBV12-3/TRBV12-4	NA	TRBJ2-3	CASSFSGDTDTQYF	TGTGCCAGCAGTTTCTCGGGAGACACAGATACGCAGTATTTT
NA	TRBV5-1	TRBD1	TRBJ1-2	CASSWDRSAGYTF	TGCGCCAGCAGCTGGGACAGGTCGGCGGGCTACACCTTC
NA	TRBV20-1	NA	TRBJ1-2	CSARPHQRDRSYAGGYTF	TGCAGTGCTAGACCTCACCAGAGGGACCGCTCTTATGCTGGTGGCTACACCTTC
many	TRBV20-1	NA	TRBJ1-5	CSAIRIRNQPQHF	TGCAGTGCTATCCGCATTCGGAATCAGCCCCAGCATTTT
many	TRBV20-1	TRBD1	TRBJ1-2	CSASPGQGKGYTF	TGCAGTGCTAGCCCGGGACAGGGGAAAGGCTACACCTTC
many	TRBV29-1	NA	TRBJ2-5	CSVDRGLETQYF	TGCAGCGTTGATCGGGGGTTGGAGACCCAGTACTTC
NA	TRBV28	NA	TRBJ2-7	CASSAEAGRTEQYF	TGTGCCAGCAGTGCCGAGGCGGGCCGCACCGAGCAGTACTTC
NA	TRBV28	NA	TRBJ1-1	CASSFSPRQDQINTEAFF	TGTGCCAGCAGTTTTTCCCCCCGACAGGATCAAATAAACACTGAAGCTTTCTTT
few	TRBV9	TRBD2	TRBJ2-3	CASSVGLAAYTDTQYF	TGTGCCAGCAGCGTAGGACTAGCGGCTTACACAGATACGCAGTATTTT
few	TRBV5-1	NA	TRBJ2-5	CASSLGGGVIKETQYF	TGCGCCAGCAGCTTGGGGGGTGGCGTCATAAAAGAGACCCAGTACTTC
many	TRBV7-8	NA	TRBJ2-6	CASSLSYDSGANVLTF	TGTGCCAGCAGCTTAAGCTATGACTCTGGGGCCAACGTCCTGACTTTC
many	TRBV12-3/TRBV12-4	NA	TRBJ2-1	CASRLKQNEQFF	TGTGCCAGCAGACTCAAGCAGAATGAGCAGTTCTTC
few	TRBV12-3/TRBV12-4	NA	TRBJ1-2	CASSLGHLGYGYTF	TGTGCCAGCAGCCTCGGACACCTTGGGTATGGCTACACCTTC
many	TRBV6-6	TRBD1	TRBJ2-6	CASSPRTGAGANVLTF	TGTGCCAGCAGTCCCCGGACAGGGGCTGGGGCCAACGTCCTGACTTTC
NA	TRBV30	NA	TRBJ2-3	CAWSDTDTQYF	TGTGCCTGGAGTGACACGGATACGCAGTATTTT
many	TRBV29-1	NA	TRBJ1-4	CSVEVGQGANEKLFF	TGCAGCGTTGAAGTTGGGCAGGGAGCTAATGAAAAACTGTTTTTT
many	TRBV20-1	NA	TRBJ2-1	CSARPTGVNEQFF	TGCAGTGCTAGGCCGACAGGAGTCAATGAGCAGTTCTTC
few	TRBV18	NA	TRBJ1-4	CASSPRGFDEKLFF	TGTGCCAGCTCACCAAGGGGTTTCGATGAAAAACTGTTTTTT
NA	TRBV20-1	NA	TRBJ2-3	CCARTTQGADTQYF	TGCTGTGCTCGGACTACTCAAGGGGCAGATACGCAGTATTTT